This is a list of T cell receptor beta chains from one sample in a study of T cell changes during pregnancy in multiple sclerosis. Clones were read by immunoSEQ multiplex PCR, and TCRdb kept only the in-frame ones, dropping some. The sample contains tens of thousands of clones, 91% of which appear only once. Here the sequenced sample was CD4+ T cells from peripheral blood mononuclear cells, taken after pregnancy. Receptors originate from a female donor in good health, enrolled as a control in a pregnancy study. Each CDR3 is given with its conserved first and last residue. The order of the fields is J gene, CDR3 length, clone size, D gene, V gene, CDR3 protein, CDR3 DNA. The D gene is left open where the match is weak. Clone size appears in some rows only: once, few, many, or a class for an expanded clone.

TRBJ2-7,15,.,TRBD2,TRBV19,CASSDRAGGPYEQYF,TGTGCCAGTAGTGACAGGGCGGGGGGGCCCTACGAGCAGTACTTC
TRBJ1-3,16,.,.,TRBV7-9,CASSPRTVTSGNTIYF,TGTGCCAGCAGCCCCCGGACAGTTACCTCTGGAAACACCATATATTTT
TRBJ1-1,12,.,.,TRBV28,CASSLGAGEAFF,TGTGCCAGCAGTTTAGGGGCGGGGGAAGCTTTCTTT
TRBJ1-6,17,.,.,TRBV6-4,CASSDPEGGCFNSPLHF,TGTGCCAGCAGTGACCCCGAAGGGGGATGCTTTAATTCACCCCTCCACTTT
TRBJ2-6,18,.,.,TRBV15,CATSRAGASLSGANVLTF,TGTGCCACCAGCAGGGCGGGGGCCTCCCTCTCTGGGGCCAACGTCCTGACTTTC
TRBJ1-1,11,.,.,TRBV28,CASRLSGWAFF,TGTGCCAGCAGGCTTTCAGGTTGGGCTTTCTTT
TRBJ2-5,14,.,.,TRBV7-2,CASSLGRRGETQYF,TGTGCCAGCAGCTTAGGAAGGAGGGGAGAGACCCAGTACTTC
TRBJ2-4,16,.,TRBD1,TRBV4-1,CASSGWTGDRAHIQYF,TGCGCCAGCAGCGGGTGGACAGGGGATCGGGCGCACATTCAGTACTTC
TRBJ2-7,17,.,TRBD1,TRBV6-1,CASSEVELGRGLVEQYF,TGTGCCAGCAGTGAAGTGGAGTTGGGCAGGGGGCTCGTCGAGCAGTACTTC
TRBJ2-1,15,.,.,TRBV7-3,CASSLRTGTYNEQFF,TGTGCCAGCAGCTTAAGGACGGGAACCTACAATGAGCAGTTCTTC
TRBJ2-1,16,.,TRBD2,TRBV10-3,CAIRQTSGGDLSEQFF,TGTGCCATCAGGCAGACTAGCGGGGGGGACTTAAGTGAGCAGTTCTTC
TRBJ2-3,13,.,.,TRBV6-1,CASSERQPDTQYF,TGTGCCAGCAGTGAACGACAGCCAGATACGCAGTATTTT
TRBJ2-1,13,.,.,TRBV18,CASATAGEMRKFF,TGTGCCAGCGCAACAGCGGGTGAGATGAGGAAGTTCTTC
TRBJ1-1,14,few,.,TRBV19,CASSIDREDTEAFF,TGTGCCAGTAGTATAGATAGGGAGGACACTGAAGCTTTCTTT
TRBJ1-1,12,few,TRBD1,TRBV28,CATGQAYTEAFF,TGTGCCACGGGACAGGCTTACACTGAAGCTTTCTTT
TRBJ2-3,16,.,TRBD2,TRBV19,CASSILAGGRADTQYF,TGTGCCAGTAGTATACTAGCGGGAGGGAGGGCAGATACGCAGTATTTT
TRBJ1-4,14,few,.,TRBV4-3,CASSQDRGHEKLFF,TGCGCCAGCAGCCAAGACAGGGGTCATGAAAAACTGTTTTTT
TRBJ1-2,15,once,TRBD1,TRBV5-4,CASSLEQGASYGYTF,TGTGCCAGCAGCTTGGAACAGGGGGCTTCCTATGGCTACACCTTC
TRBJ1-2,15,.,TRBD1,TRBV27,CASSLRATGDRGYTF,TGTGCCAGCAGTCTTAGGGCTACAGGGGATCGGGGCTACACCTTC
TRBJ1-2,14,.,.,TRBV7-2,CASSSYRENYGYTF,TGTGCCAGCAGCTCGTACAGGGAAAACTATGGCTACACCTTC
TRBJ2-7,14,.,TRBD2,TRBV2,CASPAGTSSREQYF,TGTGCCAGCCCGGCCGGGACTAGTTCGAGGGAGCAGTACTTC
TRBJ2-5,15,.,TRBD2,TRBV7-2,CASGQSSGLQETQYF,TGTGCCAGCGGACAATCTAGCGGGCTCCAAGAGACCCAGTACTTC
TRBJ2-1,14,.,.,TRBV11-3,CASSLTGEVSEQFF,TGTGCCAGCAGCTTAACGGGAGAGGTTTCCGAGCAGTTCTTC
TRBJ1-3,15,once,TRBD1,TRBV29-1,CSAGLGQGFGNTIYF,TGCAGCGCCGGACTGGGACAGGGTTTTGGAAACACCATATATTTT
TRBJ2-2,15,.,TRBD2,TRBV5-6,CASSFSGTIVGELFF,TGTGCCAGCAGCTTTAGCGGGACCATCGTAGGGGAGCTGTTTTTT
TRBJ1-1,13,.,.,TRBV27,CASSTRSNTEAFF,TGTGCCAGCAGCACCCGGTCGAACACTGAAGCTTTCTTT
TRBJ1-2,14,.,.,TRBV5-4,CASSLDIQDYGYTF,TGTGCCAGCAGCTTGGATATACAGGACTATGGCTACACCTTC
TRBJ2-1,14,.,TRBD1,TRBV5-1,CASSLGDSTNEQFF,TGCGCCAGCAGCTTGGGGGACAGTACTAATGAGCAGTTCTTC
TRBJ1-2,14,few,TRBD1,TRBV28,CASSPGQGAGGYTF,TGTGCCAGCAGCCCGGGACAGGGGGCGGGTGGCTACACCTTC
TRBJ2-3,17,once,.,TRBV27,CASSLWATPTSTDTQYF,TGTGCCAGCAGTTTATGGGCTACACCTACTAGCACAGATACGCAGTATTTT
TRBJ2-2,17,.,.,TRBV4-3,CASSQETLVSDTGELFF,TGCGCCAGCAGCCAAGAAACCCTAGTAAGCGACACCGGGGAGCTGTTTTTT
TRBJ2-2,17,.,TRBD2,TRBV10-1,CASSDLVEGGPTGELFF,TGCGCCAGCAGTGATCTGGTTGAGGGAGGGCCCACCGGGGAGCTGTTTTTT
TRBJ2-5,17,.,TRBD2,TRBV4-2,CASSQDPFRGGPETQYF,TGTGCCAGCAGCCAAGATCCCTTCCGGGGGGGCCCGGAGACCCAGTACTTC
TRBJ2-3,15,.,.,TRBV7-8,CASSLGGLPTDTQYF,TGTGCCAGCAGCTTAGGTGGACTCCCCACAGATACGCAGTATTTT
TRBJ1-4,15,.,.,TRBV18,CASSPPTGGNVKLFF,TGTGCCAGCTCACCCCCGACAGGTGGGAATGTTAAACTGTTTTTT
TRBJ2-1,13,.,TRBD1,TRBV19,CASSMDRAGEQFF,TGTGCCAGTAGTATGGACAGGGCTGGCGAGCAGTTCTTC
TRBJ2-5,13,.,.,TRBV25-1,CASSEWGEETQYF,TGTGCCAGCAGTGAATGGGGGGAAGAGACCCAGTACTTC
TRBJ2-7,13,.,TRBD1,TRBV28,CASSPGQSYEQYF,TGTGCCAGCAGTCCGGGACAGTCCTACGAGCAGTACTTC
TRBJ2-1,15,.,.,TRBV18,CASSPPAVQRDEQFF,TGTGCCAGCTCACCACCGGCAGTACAGCGGGATGAGCAGTTCTTC
TRBJ2-3,15,.,.,TRBV7-9,CASSLGGGKTDTQYF,TGTGCCAGCAGCTTAGGAGGGGGTAAGACAGATACGCAGTATTTT
TRBJ1-3,17,.,.,TRBV10-3,CAIRAGKGIRAGNTIYF,TGTGCCATCAGGGCAGGTAAGGGGATAAGGGCTGGAAACACCATATATTTT
TRBJ2-7,15,.,TRBD2,TRBV7-2,CASSLLAGLSYEQYF,TGTGCCAGCAGCTTATTAGCGGGCCTCTCCTACGAGCAGTACTTC